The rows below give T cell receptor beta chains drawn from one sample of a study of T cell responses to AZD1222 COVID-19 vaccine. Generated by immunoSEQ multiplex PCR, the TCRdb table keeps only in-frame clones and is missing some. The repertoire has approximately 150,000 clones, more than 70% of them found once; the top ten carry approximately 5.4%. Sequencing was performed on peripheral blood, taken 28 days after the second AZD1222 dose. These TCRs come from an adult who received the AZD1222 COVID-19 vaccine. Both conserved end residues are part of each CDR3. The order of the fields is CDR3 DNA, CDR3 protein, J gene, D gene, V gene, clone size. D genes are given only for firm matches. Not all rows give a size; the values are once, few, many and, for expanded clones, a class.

cdr3_nt: TGCGCCAGCAGCCAACAGGGGGAAGGAAACACCATATATTTT; cdr3_aa: CASSQQGEGNTIYF; j_call: TRBJ1-3; d_call: TRBD1; v_call: TRBV5-1; clone_size: .
cdr3_nt: TGTGCCAGCAGTTTACTAGCGTTGGGAGGTTTAATTGGGTCCTACAATGAGCAGTTCTTC; cdr3_aa: CASSLLALGGLIGSYNEQFF; j_call: TRBJ2-1; d_call: .; v_call: TRBV27; clone_size: once
cdr3_nt: TGCAGCTTCGGAGGGACTAGCGGGAGGAACTCCTACAATGAGCAGTTCTTC; cdr3_aa: CSFGGTSGRNSYNEQFF; j_call: TRBJ2-1; d_call: TRBD2; v_call: TRBV29-1; clone_size: .
cdr3_nt: TGTGCCAGCTCACTGCAGGCCACGGGCTACGAGCAGTACTTC; cdr3_aa: CASSLQATGYEQYF; j_call: TRBJ2-7; d_call: .; v_call: TRBV18; clone_size: .
cdr3_nt: TGTGCCAGCAGCTGGGGATCGGGGGAGCTGTTTTTT; cdr3_aa: CASSWGSGELFF; j_call: TRBJ2-2; d_call: .; v_call: TRBV5-4; clone_size: .
cdr3_nt: TGTGCCAGCAGGGGCAGGGGGTCTCCGAACACCGGGGAGCTGTTTTTT; cdr3_aa: CASRGRGSPNTGELFF; j_call: TRBJ2-2; d_call: TRBD1; v_call: TRBV5-6; clone_size: .
cdr3_nt: TGTGCCAGCAGTTACCGTCCGACAGGCCCGAACACTGAAGCTTTCTTT; cdr3_aa: CASSYRPTGPNTEAFF; j_call: TRBJ1-1; d_call: .; v_call: TRBV6-2/TRBV6-3; clone_size: .
cdr3_nt: TGTGCCAGCAGTGAAGGACAGTCGGTTCTGCCCCAGCATTTT; cdr3_aa: CASSEGQSVLPQHF; j_call: TRBJ1-5; d_call: .; v_call: TRBV6-1; clone_size: .
cdr3_nt: TGTGCCAGCAATGGAAACGGAAACACCATATATTTT; cdr3_aa: CASNGNGNTIYF; j_call: TRBJ1-3; d_call: .; v_call: TRBV3-1/TRBV3-2; clone_size: .
cdr3_nt: TGCGCCAGCAGTGAGTCTGGAAACACCATATATTTT; cdr3_aa: CASSESGNTIYF; j_call: TRBJ1-3; d_call: .; v_call: TRBV10-2; clone_size: .
cdr3_nt: TGTGCCAGCAGCCAGAGGGCCTCGAGCTCCTACAATGAGCAGTTCTTC; cdr3_aa: CASSQRASSSYNEQFF; j_call: TRBJ2-1; d_call: .; v_call: TRBV3-1/TRBV3-2; clone_size: .
cdr3_nt: TGTGCCAGCAGTTCAACTAGCGGCCAAGAGACCCAGTACTTC; cdr3_aa: CASSSTSGQETQYF; j_call: TRBJ2-5; d_call: TRBD2; v_call: TRBV6-6; clone_size: once
cdr3_nt: TGTGCCAGCAGCCGAACAGGATCCTATGGGTATAATTCACCCCTCCACTTT; cdr3_aa: CASSRTGSYGYNSPLHF; j_call: TRBJ1-6; d_call: .; v_call: TRBV11-2; clone_size: .
cdr3_nt: TGTGCCAGCAGCGCAGCCCAGGGCGCACAACTGTTTTTT; cdr3_aa: CASSAAQGAQLFF; j_call: TRBJ1-4; d_call: .; v_call: TRBV9; clone_size: .
cdr3_nt: TGTGCCAGCAGCTTAGGGGCGTTAGGGCTGAGGACGGTCACTGAAGCTTTCTTT; cdr3_aa: CASSLGALGLRTVTEAFF; j_call: TRBJ1-1; d_call: .; v_call: TRBV7-2; clone_size: .
cdr3_nt: TGCAGCGTATCCTACAGGGTAGAAGCTTTCTTT; cdr3_aa: CSVSYRVEAFF; j_call: TRBJ1-1; d_call: .; v_call: TRBV29-1; clone_size: .
cdr3_nt: TGTGCCATAGACAGGGCCAACACCGGGGAGCTGTTTTTT; cdr3_aa: CAIDRANTGELFF; j_call: TRBJ2-2; d_call: TRBD1; v_call: TRBV28; clone_size: .
cdr3_nt: TGTGCCATCAGTGAGCCCAATGGACAGGGCGCTCAGCCCCAGCATTTT; cdr3_aa: CAISEPNGQGAQPQHF; j_call: TRBJ1-5; d_call: TRBD1; v_call: TRBV10-3; clone_size: few
cdr3_nt: TGTGCCAGCAGCTTCAGCCAAAATAGCAATCAGCCCCAGCATTTT; cdr3_aa: CASSFSQNSNQPQHF; j_call: TRBJ1-5; d_call: .; v_call: TRBV7-6; clone_size: .
cdr3_nt: TGTGCCAGCAGGGGACAGGGGGGAAAACTGTTTTTT; cdr3_aa: CASRGQGGKLFF; j_call: TRBJ1-4; d_call: TRBD1; v_call: TRBV6-5; clone_size: .
cdr3_nt: TGTGCCAGCAGTGAAGCAAGGGGACTGGAAGCTTTCTTT; cdr3_aa: CASSEARGLEAFF; j_call: TRBJ1-1; d_call: .; v_call: TRBV6-1; clone_size: .
cdr3_nt: TGTGCCAGCAGCCCACAGAGCGGGCTCACCTACAATGAGCAGTTCTTC; cdr3_aa: CASSPQSGLTYNEQFF; j_call: TRBJ2-1; d_call: .; v_call: TRBV9; clone_size: .
cdr3_nt: TGCGCCAGCAGCCAAGCCGACAGGGAGGTCGATGGCTACACCTTC; cdr3_aa: CASSQADREVDGYTF; j_call: TRBJ1-2; d_call: TRBD1; v_call: TRBV4-1; clone_size: .
cdr3_nt: TGCGCCAGCAGCCAACCGGACAGGGACAACGGGGAGCTGTTTTTT; cdr3_aa: CASSQPDRDNGELFF; j_call: TRBJ2-2; d_call: TRBD1; v_call: TRBV4-1; clone_size: .
cdr3_nt: TGTGCCACCAGCAGAGAACCCAGGGTGGTGGATCAGCCCCAGCATTTT; cdr3_aa: CATSREPRVVDQPQHF; j_call: TRBJ1-5; d_call: .; v_call: TRBV15; clone_size: .
cdr3_nt: TGTGCTAGCAGCTTAGTCGGCGGTACCTACGCGAACACCGGGGAGCTGTTTTTT; cdr3_aa: CASSLVGGTYANTGELFF; j_call: TRBJ2-2; d_call: .; v_call: TRBV7-7; clone_size: once
cdr3_nt: TGTGCCACCGGATACGGGCAAGCGGGGGGTAAGGAGCAGTACTTC; cdr3_aa: CATGYGQAGGKEQYF; j_call: TRBJ2-7; d_call: TRBD2; v_call: TRBV15; clone_size: .
cdr3_nt: TGTGCCAGCAGTCTCGACACCAACCCCAATGAAAAACTGTTTTTT; cdr3_aa: CASSLDTNPNEKLFF; j_call: TRBJ1-4; d_call: .; v_call: TRBV7-6; clone_size: .
cdr3_nt: TGTGCCAGTACCCCCGGACATATCAATCAGCCCCAGCATTTT; cdr3_aa: CASTPGHINQPQHF; j_call: TRBJ1-5; d_call: .; v_call: TRBV19; clone_size: once
cdr3_nt: TGTGCCAGCAGTTACATTCCGACAGGGGGAGGAGAGCAGTACTTC; cdr3_aa: CASSYIPTGGGEQYF; j_call: TRBJ2-7; d_call: TRBD1; v_call: TRBV6-5; clone_size: .
cdr3_nt: TGTGCCAGCGGACAGGGGCTGAACACTGAAGCTTTCTTT; cdr3_aa: CASGQGLNTEAFF; j_call: TRBJ1-1; d_call: TRBD1; v_call: TRBV7-8; clone_size: .
cdr3_nt: TGCGCCAGCAGCCAAGATACCCCCTACGAGCAGTACTTC; cdr3_aa: CASSQDTPYEQYF; j_call: TRBJ2-7; d_call: .; v_call: TRBV4-1; clone_size: .
cdr3_nt: TGTGCCAGCTCACCTGATACGGTTGGAAACACCATATATTTT; cdr3_aa: CASSPDTVGNTIYF; j_call: TRBJ1-3; d_call: .; v_call: TRBV18; clone_size: .
cdr3_nt: TGTGCCAGCAGCAAAGGGACAGTCCCAGTTGGGGCCAACGTCCTGACTTTC; cdr3_aa: CASSKGTVPVGANVLTF; j_call: TRBJ2-6; d_call: TRBD1; v_call: TRBV3-1/TRBV3-2; clone_size: .
cdr3_nt: TGTGCCAGCTCCACAGATGACCATCAGCCCCAGCATTTT; cdr3_aa: CASSTDDHQPQHF; j_call: TRBJ1-5; d_call: .; v_call: TRBV7-9; clone_size: .
cdr3_nt: TGCGCCAGCAGTGAGTGGGAGCGGGAAGGCACAGATACGCAGTATTTT; cdr3_aa: CASSEWEREGTDTQYF; j_call: TRBJ2-3; d_call: TRBD2; v_call: TRBV10-2; clone_size: .
cdr3_nt: TGTGCCTGGAGTTTTGGGGCGAGTGTGAAACTGTTTTTT; cdr3_aa: CAWSFGASVKLFF; j_call: TRBJ1-4; d_call: .; v_call: TRBV30; clone_size: .
cdr3_nt: TGTGCCAGCAGCCAAGATCTAGCGGGGGGTAAGCATTTT; cdr3_aa: CASSQDLAGGKHF; j_call: TRBJ1-5; d_call: .; v_call: TRBV3-1/TRBV3-2; clone_size: once
cdr3_nt: TGCGCCAGCAGCCAATTAGCGGGAGCGAACACCGGGGAGCTGTTTTTT; cdr3_aa: CASSQLAGANTGELFF; j_call: TRBJ2-2; d_call: TRBD2; v_call: TRBV4-1; clone_size: .
cdr3_nt: TGTGCCAGCTCACGGGTCGGTGGGGATACGCAGTATTTT; cdr3_aa: CASSRVGGDTQYF; j_call: TRBJ2-3; d_call: .; v_call: TRBV18; clone_size: .
cdr3_nt: TGTGCCAGTCTGGAAAGACAGGGGAAGAATCAGCCCCAGCATTTT; cdr3_aa: CASLERQGKNQPQHF; j_call: TRBJ1-5; d_call: TRBD1; v_call: TRBV6-5; clone_size: .
cdr3_nt: TGTGCCAGCAGTTTACGGACTAAAGCCGGGGAGCTGTTTTTT; cdr3_aa: CASSLRTKAGELFF; j_call: TRBJ2-2; d_call: .; v_call: TRBV7-6; clone_size: once
cdr3_nt: TGTGCCAGCTCACCGGGAACAAGGCTTAATTCACCCCTCCACTTT; cdr3_aa: CASSPGTRLNSPLHF; j_call: TRBJ1-6; d_call: .; v_call: TRBV18; clone_size: .
cdr3_nt: TGTGCCACCAGCGGCTCGAATCAGAGGGGCCAGTACTTC; cdr3_aa: CATSGSNQRGQYF; j_call: TRBJ2-5; d_call: .; v_call: TRBV15; clone_size: .
cdr3_nt: TGTGCCTGGGCCAGACAGGGGTGGAACACTGAAGCTTTCTTT; cdr3_aa: CAWARQGWNTEAFF; j_call: TRBJ1-1; d_call: TRBD1; v_call: TRBV30; clone_size: .
cdr3_nt: TGTGCCAGCACCTACGGGACAGGAGGGAATTCACCCCTCCACTTT; cdr3_aa: CASTYGTGGNSPLHF; j_call: TRBJ1-6; d_call: TRBD1; v_call: TRBV6-5; clone_size: .
cdr3_nt: TGTGCCAGCAGCTTTCTTGGGACAGGGCTCGCCAAAAACATTCAGTACTTC; cdr3_aa: CASSFLGTGLAKNIQYF; j_call: TRBJ2-4; d_call: TRBD1; v_call: TRBV5-6; clone_size: .
cdr3_nt: TGTGCCAGCAGCTTGTCGGTCTTGAACACTGAAGCTTTCTTT; cdr3_aa: CASSLSVLNTEAFF; j_call: TRBJ1-1; d_call: .; v_call: TRBV5-5; clone_size: few
cdr3_nt: TGTGCCAGCAGTTACTCCCATAATCAGCCCCAGCATTTT; cdr3_aa: CASSYSHNQPQHF; j_call: TRBJ1-5; d_call: .; v_call: TRBV6-5; clone_size: .